Below, one T cell receptor beta chain is given with its context. V gave up 1 base and J gave up 2 bases; unmatched junction bases: 4. The CDR3 extends over 17 amino acids. CDR1 and CDR2 from the germline V gene are SGHTA and FQGTGA. The sample comes from a study of technical replicates of blood from a few donors. Clones were read by immunoSEQ multiplex PCR, and TCRdb kept only the in-frame ones, dropping some. The data hold roughly 93,000 clones, with roughly 96% observed a single time. The receptor comes from a human donor in good health. Sequencing was performed on T cells isolated from PBMCs. This chain joins TRBV7-3 and TRBJ2-6; 8 bases are a match to TRBD1. CDR3 coding DNA: TGTGCCAGCAGCTTAAGGGACAGGACCCCTGGGGCCAACGTCCTGACTTTC. It specifies CASSLRDRTPGANVLTF.